This T cell receptor (beta chain) was obtained from a study of breast tumors, draining lymph nodes, adjacent tissues. Study results and caveats: Tumor and nontumor repertoires were significantly more similar in luminal-like than in basal-like breast cancer. Data fit most tumor T cells coming from lymph node, expanding in tumor.

A single count supports this clonotype. Its antigen is currently unknown. A junction end diverges from the germline sequence, so it may reflect a read error. TCRdb processed the multiplex PCR reads anew with MiXCR; each CDR3 protein has one entry. Altogether approximately 300,000 distinct CDR3 sequences are present, more than 30% being singletons, with the ten largest covering roughly 1.1%. Axillary draining lymph nodes of breast cancer patients supplied the node samples. From germline, CDR1 is MNHEY and CDR2 SVGAGI. The CDR3 length is 18 residues. The clonotype originates from a female donor with breast cancer. Some clones in this sample may be carry-over from other donors' samples. The genes are TRBV6-5 and TRBJ2-3; D perhaps matches TRBD2 (6 bases). Sequencing was performed on axillary lymph node tissue. The DNA of the CDR3 is TGTGCCAGCAGTCACTCGAGGTCCATCGGGACTAGCACAGATACGCAGTATTTT. This encodes CASSHSRSIGTSTDTQYF.